The rows below give T cell receptor beta chains drawn from one sample of a study of blood T cell repertoires in COVID-19. Measured with immunoSEQ multiplex PCR; TCRdb has only the in-frame clones, and not every one. The table records a few hundred thousand clones, around 80% of them present only once. The sample comprised PBMCs or T cells enriched from blood (not recorded which). The source of these receptors is a woman aged 40 to 50 with acute COVID-19. The CDR3 runs from the conserved cysteine through the conserved F or W. The order of the fields is CDR3 protein, CDR3 DNA, D gene, V gene, J gene, clone size. The D gene is left open where the match is weak. Rows give clone size only sometimes, using once, few, many, or a class for an expanded clone.

CDR3aa: CATSDSETVDQPQHF
CDR3nt: TGTGCCACCAGTGATTCGGAGACAGTTGATCAGCCCCAGCATTTT
d_gene: .
v_gene: TRBV24-1
j_gene: TRBJ1-5
abundance: .

CDR3aa: CSVGFRTGIHEQYF
CDR3nt: TGCAGCGTTGGGTTCCGGACAGGGATCCACGAGCAGTACTTC
d_gene: TRBD1
v_gene: TRBV29-1
j_gene: TRBJ2-7
abundance: .

CDR3aa: CASSLTATQYF
CDR3nt: TGTGCCAGCAGCTTGACAGCTACGCAGTATTTT
d_gene: .
v_gene: TRBV5-6
j_gene: TRBJ2-3
abundance: .

CDR3aa: CASSLTGSGTQYF
CDR3nt: TGTGCCAGCAGCTTGACAGGTTCGGGGACCCAGTACTTC
d_gene: .
v_gene: TRBV5-4
j_gene: TRBJ2-5
abundance: .

CDR3aa: CASNVDGAGSPLHF
CDR3nt: TGTGCCAGCAACGTAGACGGTGCAGGGTCACCCCTCCACTTT
d_gene: .
v_gene: TRBV9
j_gene: TRBJ1-6
abundance: few

CDR3aa: CSVAVVNTEAFF
CDR3nt: TGCAGCGTTGCGGTAGTGAACACTGAAGCTTTCTTT
d_gene: .
v_gene: TRBV29-1
j_gene: TRBJ1-1
abundance: few

CDR3aa: CASTLEGGVYGYTF
CDR3nt: TGTGCCAGCACTTTAGAGGGGGGGGTCTATGGCTACACCTTC
d_gene: .
v_gene: TRBV6-5
j_gene: TRBJ1-2
abundance: .

CDR3aa: CASSLQGGNTGELFF
CDR3nt: TGTGCCAGCAGCTTACAGGGAGGGAACACCGGGGAGCTGTTTTTT
d_gene: .
v_gene: TRBV7-2
j_gene: TRBJ2-2
abundance: .

CDR3aa: CASSLQGAYGYTF
CDR3nt: TGTGCCAGCAGCTTGCAGGGGGCTTATGGCTACACCTTC
d_gene: TRBD1
v_gene: TRBV6-2/TRBV6-3
j_gene: TRBJ1-2
abundance: .

CDR3aa: CASRWTGGTDTQYF
CDR3nt: TGTGCCAGCAGGTGGACAGGGGGCACAGATACGCAGTATTTT
d_gene: TRBD1
v_gene: TRBV28
j_gene: TRBJ2-3
abundance: .

CDR3aa: CASSPRQLSTDTQYF
CDR3nt: TGTGCCAGCAGCCCGAGACAGCTAAGCACAGATACGCAGTATTTT
d_gene: .
v_gene: TRBV7-2
j_gene: TRBJ2-3
abundance: .

CDR3aa: CASSGGRWTETGAYGYTF
CDR3nt: TGTGCCAGCAGTGGAGGGCGATGGACAGAAACTGGGGCCTATGGCTACACCTTC
d_gene: .
v_gene: TRBV6-1
j_gene: TRBJ1-2
abundance: .

CDR3aa: CASSVITGGQVNTF
CDR3nt: TGTGCCAGCAGCGTAATAACAGGGGGCCAGGTTAACACCTTC
d_gene: TRBD1
v_gene: TRBV9
j_gene: TRBJ1-2
abundance: .

CDR3aa: CASSSHSTGGGYSEAFF
CDR3nt: TGTGCCAGCAGCTCACACTCGACAGGGGGCGGATATTCTGAAGCTTTCTTT
d_gene: TRBD1
v_gene: TRBV7-2
j_gene: TRBJ1-1
abundance: .

CDR3aa: CATSINTGTEAFF
CDR3nt: TGTGCCACCAGCATAAACACGGGGACTGAAGCTTTCTTT
d_gene: .
v_gene: TRBV15
j_gene: TRBJ1-1
abundance: .

CDR3aa: CASSADTQGGYTEAFF
CDR3nt: TGTGCCAGCAGCGCCGATACCCAGGGAGGATACACTGAAGCTTTCTTT
d_gene: .
v_gene: TRBV7-8
j_gene: TRBJ1-1
abundance: once

CDR3aa: CASRVAATDTQYF
CDR3nt: TGTGCCAGTAGGGTCGCGGCCACAGATACGCAGTATTTT
d_gene: .
v_gene: TRBV19
j_gene: TRBJ2-3
abundance: .